This T cell receptor (beta chain) was identified during a study of cytomegalovirus exposure and HLA in healthy donors. Study-level findings and limits: Reports indicated that the classifier achieved high specificity and sensitivity in diagnosing cytomegalovirus status.

In the PCR, 60 Vbeta and 13 Jbeta primers were used. Sequencing used immunoSEQ multiplex PCR; TCRdb keeps in-frame clones, though not all of them. The table shows about 160,000 clones, with about 80% occurring only once. The CDR3 is made up of 13 amino acids. Germline V gene data show CDR1 as SGHAT and CDR2 as FQNNGV. The V and J ends lost 6 bases and 6 bases respectively, with 12 bases between them. This clone has only a few counts. The antigen remains undetermined. V is TRBV11-2 and J is TRBJ1-5; the D is unclear. The sequence came from a woman between 45 and 65 years old in good health and CMV-seropositive. The specimen was PBMCs. The CDR3 sequence is CASSLGRAQPQHF. CDR3 nucleotides: TGTGCCAGCAGTCTAGGGAGGGCTCAGCCCCAGCATTTT.